This T cell receptor (beta chain) was sequenced in a study of blood T cell repertoires in COVID-19. Turning to the study itself: The cDNA or gDNA used as material had been derived from T cells, B-cell-depleted T cells, or PBMCs.

Profiled with immunoSEQ multiplex PCR; TCRdb holds only in-frame clones, not every one. The repertoire consists of about 180,000 clones, with roughly 88% occurring once and the leading ten covering about 16%. V was cut by 3 bases and J by 2 bases, with 18 bases left in between. Germline CDR1 is SGHNT and CDR2 is YYREEE (reference sequence). This CDR3 is 16 amino acids long. Categorization into cohorts depended on clinical history that participants reported. The specimen sequenced was PBMCs or T cells enriched from blood (not recorded which). The rearrangement links TRBV5-4 to TRBJ2-7; D may be TRBD2 (6 bases). This TCR was sampled from a man in his fifties who had recovered from COVID-19. CDR3 nucleotides: TGTGCCAGCAGCTCAGCGTTCGCCACGGGAGCCTACGAGCAGTACTTC. Residues: CASSSAFATGAYEQYF.